Only one count was recorded for the clone carrying this TCR beta chain. Antigen: not known. The assay was immunoSEQ multiplex PCR, and TCRdb's table has in-frame clones only and misses some. In the table there are about 82,000 clones, approximately 85% of which are singletons. Germline V lookup: CDR1 SGHTA, CDR2 FQGTGA. The J segment lost 3 bases and the V segment lost 2 bases, leaving 9 bases of the junction unmatched. This CDR3 comprises 17 residues. This sample was included in a study of OX40 agonist ivuxolimab in advanced cancers. Study-level information: Patients were treated with ivuxolimab, an agonistic anti-OX40 (CD134) antibody.

Study-wide results and limits: Clonal expansion was seen in CD4+ and CD8+ blood T cells by week 6 at 0.1 to 3.0 mg/kg.

The sampling schedule covered blood at baseline, cycle 4 day 1, and cycle 7 day 1. The clonotype comes from an adult with an advanced solid tumor such as melanoma, head and neck, liver or kidney cancer. The chain joins TRBV7-3 to TRBJ2-3; 9 positions agree with TRBD1. The source was CD4+ or CD8+ T cells sorted from blood, collected in a trial of the OX40 agonist ivuxolimab. CDR3 in DNA: TGTGCCAGCAGCTTACAGGGAGGACAGGGGAGGACAGATACGCAGTATTTT. Protein sequence: CASSLQGGQGRTDTQYF.